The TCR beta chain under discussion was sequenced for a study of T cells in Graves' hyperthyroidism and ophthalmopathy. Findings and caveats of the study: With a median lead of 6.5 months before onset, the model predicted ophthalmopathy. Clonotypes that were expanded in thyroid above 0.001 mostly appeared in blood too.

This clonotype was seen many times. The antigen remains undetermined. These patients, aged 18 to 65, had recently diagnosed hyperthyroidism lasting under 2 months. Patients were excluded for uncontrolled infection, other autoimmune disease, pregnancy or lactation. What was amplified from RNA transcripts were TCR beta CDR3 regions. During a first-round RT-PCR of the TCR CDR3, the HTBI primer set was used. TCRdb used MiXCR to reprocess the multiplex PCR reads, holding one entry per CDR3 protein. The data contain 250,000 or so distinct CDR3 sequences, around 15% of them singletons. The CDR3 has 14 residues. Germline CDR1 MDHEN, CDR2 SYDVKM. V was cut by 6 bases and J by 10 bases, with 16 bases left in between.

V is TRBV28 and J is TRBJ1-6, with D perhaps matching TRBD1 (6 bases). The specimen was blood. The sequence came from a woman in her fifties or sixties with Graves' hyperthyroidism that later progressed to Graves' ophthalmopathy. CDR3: CASSVGQQRSPLHF. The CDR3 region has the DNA TGTGCCAGCAGCGTAGGACAGCAAAGGTCACCCCTCCACTTT.